The next 18 T cell receptor beta chains were all read from a single sample in a study of T cell responses to AZD1222 COVID-19 vaccine. Clones were read by immunoSEQ multiplex PCR, and TCRdb kept only the in-frame ones, dropping some. Of 100,000 to 150,000 clones detected, roughly 84% appear once; the ten largest clones hold approximately 6.2%. Sequences were derived from peripheral blood, sampled on day 0 of AZD1222 vaccination. Every receptor here comes from an adult in good health.

The chain is built from TRBV19 and TRBJ2-3; weak D call: TRBD1 (5 bases). CDR3 length: 16 residues. Per the germline V gene, CDR1 is LNHDA and CDR2 is SQIVND (reference sequence). V shed 6 bases and J shed 2 bases, with 18 bases lying between them. CDR3 sequence reads: CASRPLGVGVTDTQYF. The CDR3 DNA follows: TGTGCCAGTAGGCCTCTAGGGGTAGGGGTCACAGATACGCAGTATTTT. Full variable domain (remainder filled in from reference TRBV19 and TRBJ2-3): DGGITQSPKYLFRKEGQNVTLSCEQNLNHDAMYWYRQDPGQGLRLIYYSQIVNDFQKGDIAEGYSVSREKKESFPLTVTSAQKNPTAFYLCASRPLGVGVTDTQYFGPGTRLTVL.

This clone has more than one count but fewer than ten. The chain carries TRBV29-1 and TRBJ2-1; the D gene is possibly TRBD2 (6 bases). This CDR3 has 11 residues. Germline loops: CDR1 SQVTM, CDR2 ANQGSEA. The V end was cut by 8 bases, the J end by 11 bases, with 16 bases between. DNA for the CDR3: TGCAGCACCGCGGAGGGGAGTAAGCAGTTCTTC. Translated, it gives CSTAEGSKQFF.

The genes are TRBV19 and TRBJ2-1; D perhaps matches TRBD2 (7 bases). Germline CDR1 and CDR2: LNHDA and SQIVND (reference sequence). The CDR3 consists of 16 residues. V gave up 4 bases and J gave up 8 bases, with 21 bases separating them. CDR3 region: CASSNHRGASFYEQFF. CDR3 coding DNA: TGTGCCAGTAGTAACCACCGGGGGGCCTCCTTTTATGAGCAGTTCTTC.

This clone is medium-sized within its sample. V and J are TRBV28 and TRBJ2-7; D uncertain. Between the trimmed V and J ends, which lost 5 bases and 0 bases, there was a span of 2 bases. CDR1 is MDHEN, CDR2 SYDVKM, per germline. The CDR3 has 11 amino acids. CDR3 amino acids: CASSNSYEQYF. The DNA of the CDR3 is TGTGCCAGCAGTAACTCCTACGAGCAGTACTTC. Using reference TRBV28 and TRBJ2-7 for the parts outside the CDR3, the full variable domain is DVKVTQSSRYLVKRTGEKVFLECVQDMDHENMFWYRQDPGLGLRLIYFSYDVKMKEKGDIPEGYSVSREKKERFSLILESASTNQTSMYLCASSNSYEQYFGPGTRLTVT.

The chain employs TRBV6-1 and TRBJ2-5; 8 bases align to TRBD1. CDR3 length: 19 amino acids. With 4 bases clipped from V and 3 bases from J, the junction kept 19 bases outside the gene matches. Germline assignment: CDR1 MNHNS and CDR2 SASEGT. This chain's CDR3 is CASSVRQGASKGTKETQYF. CDR3 DNA: TGTGCCAGCAGTGTTCGTCAGGGGGCTTCAAAGGGCACCAAAGAGACCCAGTACTTC.

This chain joins TRBV2 and TRBJ2-1, with a tentative D call TRBD1 (5 bases). V lost 11 bases to trimming and J lost 5 bases, with 22 bases between them. The CDR3 length is 15 residues. The germline V gene has CDR1 SNHLY and CDR2 FYNNEI. The CDR3 sequence: CASVRDRVLDNEQFF. The CDR3 coding sequence is TGTGCCTCAGTGAGAGACAGAGTTTTAGACAATGAGCAGTTCTTC.

The V and J genes are TRBV6-5 and TRBJ2-3; 9 bases agree with TRBD2. J lost 1 base, V lost 7 bases, and 3 bases had no gene match. This CDR3 contains 14 residues. The germline CDR1 and CDR2 sequences are MNHEY and SVGAGI. This chain's CDR3 is CASTSGGRTDTQYF. CDR3 in DNA: TGTGCCAGCACGAGCGGGGGGCGCACAGATACGCAGTATTTT.

The chain couples TRBV7-2 to TRBJ1-5, with a possible D match to TRBD1 (5 bases). The CDR3 has 14 amino acids. The germline CDR1 and CDR2 sequences are SGHTA and FQGNSA. Trimming shortened V by 4 bases and J by 2 bases, and 9 bases separated the two germline ends. The CDR3, as DNA: TGTGCCAGCAGCTCAGGGAACGGCAATCAGCCCCAGCATTTT. It encodes CASSSGNGNQPQHF.

DNA for the CDR3: TGTGCCAGCAAACAATCCTCGTATGGCTACACCTTC. Translated: CASKQSSYGYTF. This rearrangement joins TRBV12-3 or TRBV12-4 to TRBJ1-2, with D unresolved. The CDR3 loop spans 12 amino acids. Trimming took off 7 bases at V and 5 bases at J, with 11 bases between the two ends.

The rearrangement uses TRBV5-6 and TRBJ1-4; 8 nucleotides line up with TRBD1. Unmatched junction bases numbered 6, after V lost 1 base and J lost 7 bases. This CDR3 has 15 amino acids. The germline gives CDR1 SGHDT, CDR2 YYEEEE. CDR3 loop: CASSLTGQGGEKLFF. The CDR3 DNA reads as TGTGCCAGCAGCTTGACAGGACAGGGTGGTGAAAAACTGTTTTTT.

The chain combines TRBV2 with TRBJ2-5; TRBD2 matches 8 bases. In germline, CDR1 is SNHLY, CDR2 FYNNEI. The CDR3 extends over 14 amino acids. The J segment lost 5 bases and the V segment lost 6 bases, leaving 8 bases of the junction unmatched. The DNA for the CDR3 is TGTGCCAGCAGCCCCGGGAGGGGGTGGGAGACCCAGTACTTC. Protein sequence: CASSPGRGWETQYF.

The V and J genes are TRBV3-1 (or the pseudogene TRBV3-2) and TRBJ2-7; D is perhaps TRBD2 (6 bases). The CDR3 contains 14 residues. Germline V lookup: CDR1 LGHDT, CDR2 YNNKEL (reference sequence). V gave up 4 bases and J gave up 0 bases, with 10 bases separating them. The chain's CDR3 is CASSPRGASYEQYF. The CDR3 DNA reads as TGTGCCAGCAGCCCGCGGGGTGCCTCCTACGAGCAGTACTTC.

This chain links TRBV7-2 with TRBJ1-1; 10 bases match TRBD1. CDR1 SGHTA and CDR2 FQGNSA come from the germline V gene. CDR3 length equals 17 residues. J lost 2 bases, V lost 6 bases, and 12 bases had no gene match. The CDR3 loop is CASRTAPATGGNTEAFF. CDR3 bases: TGTGCCAGCAGAACCGCCCCCGCGACAGGGGGCAACACTGAAGCTTTCTTT.

This clone has a handful of counts. The gene calls are TRBV6-2 or TRBV6-3 and TRBJ2-5, with TRBD1 matching over 10 bases. The CDR3 contains 15 residues. Germline loops: CDR1 MNHEY, CDR2 SVGEGT. V shed 5 bases and J 4 bases; nucleotides not matched to a gene: 7. The CDR3 loop is CASSTGQGSLETQYF. The CDR3 coding sequence is TGTGCCAGCAGTACGGGACAGGGGAGTTTAGAGACCCAGTACTTC.

This chain links TRBV19 with TRBJ2-5; 13 bases agree with TRBD2. Looked up from germline, CDR1 is LNHDA and CDR2 is SQIVND (reference sequence). The CDR3 consists of 15 residues. The ends lost 6 bases at V and 5 bases at J; junction bases unmatched: 6. The CDR3: CASSSGLAGPETQYF. CDR3 nucleotides: TGTGCCAGTAGCTCGGGACTAGCGGGGCCGGAGACCCAGTACTTC.

The CDR3: CASSFGSGGANTGELFF. The CDR3 coding sequence is TGTGCCAGCAGTTTCGGTAGCGGGGGGGCGAACACCGGGGAGCTGTTTTTT. The chain couples TRBV28 to TRBJ2-2; 11 bases are a match to TRBD2. The CDR3 has 17 amino acids. J lost 0 bases, V lost 3 bases, and 3 bases had no gene match. Germline-derived CDR1 and CDR2 are MDHEN and SYDVKM.

The genes are TRBV9 and TRBJ2-3, with D uncertain. The CDR3 runs to 14 residues. The ends were cut back, 5 bases at V and 1 base at J, with 11 bases in the middle. Germline CDR1 SGDLS, CDR2 YYNGEE. CDR3 region: CASSTLGGTDTQYF. CDR3 in DNA: TGTGCCAGCAGTACACTCGGAGGCACAGATACGCAGTATTTT.

V gene TRBV11-3 combines with J gene TRBJ2-1, with D unclear. V gave up 6 bases and J gave up 9 bases, with 9 bases separating them. Germline CDR1 and CDR2: SGHNT and YENEEA. CDR3 size: 11 residues. The chain's CDR3 is CASRQEGEQFF. CDR3 nucleotide sequence: TGTGCCAGCAGACAAGAAGGTGAGCAGTTCTTC.